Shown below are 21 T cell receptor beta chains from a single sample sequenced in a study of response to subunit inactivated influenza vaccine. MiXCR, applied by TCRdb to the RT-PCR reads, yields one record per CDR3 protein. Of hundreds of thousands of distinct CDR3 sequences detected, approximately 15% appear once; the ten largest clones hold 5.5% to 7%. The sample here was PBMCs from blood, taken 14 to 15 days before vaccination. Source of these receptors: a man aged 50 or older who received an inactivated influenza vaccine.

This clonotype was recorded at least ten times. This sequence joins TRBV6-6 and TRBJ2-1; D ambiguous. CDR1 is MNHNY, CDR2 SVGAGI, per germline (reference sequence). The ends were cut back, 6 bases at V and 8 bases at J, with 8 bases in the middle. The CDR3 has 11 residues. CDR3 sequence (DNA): TGTGCCAGCAGGAGGTGGGATGAGCAGTTCTTC. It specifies CASRRWDEQFF.

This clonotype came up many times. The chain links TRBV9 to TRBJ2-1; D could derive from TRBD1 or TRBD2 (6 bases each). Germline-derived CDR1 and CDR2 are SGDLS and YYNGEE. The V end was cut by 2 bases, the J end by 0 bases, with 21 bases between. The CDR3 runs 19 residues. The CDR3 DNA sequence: TGTGCCAGCAGCGTTGGGGGCGGGACCGTACCAAGCTCCTACAATGAGCAGTTCTTC. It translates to CASSVGGGTVPSSYNEQFF.

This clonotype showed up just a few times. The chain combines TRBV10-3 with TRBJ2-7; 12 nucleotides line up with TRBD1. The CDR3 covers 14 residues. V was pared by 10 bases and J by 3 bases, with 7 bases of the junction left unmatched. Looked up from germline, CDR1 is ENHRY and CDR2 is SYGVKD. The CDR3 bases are TGTGCCACCGGGACAGGGGGCTCGGTCTACGAGCAGTACTTC. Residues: CATGTGGSVYEQYF.

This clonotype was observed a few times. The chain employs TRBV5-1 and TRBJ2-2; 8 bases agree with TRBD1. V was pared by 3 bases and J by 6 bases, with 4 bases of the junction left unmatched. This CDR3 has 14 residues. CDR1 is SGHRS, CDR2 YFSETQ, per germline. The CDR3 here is CASSSGQASGELFF. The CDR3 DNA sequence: TGCGCCAGCAGCTCGGGACAGGCCTCCGGGGAGCTGTTTTTT.

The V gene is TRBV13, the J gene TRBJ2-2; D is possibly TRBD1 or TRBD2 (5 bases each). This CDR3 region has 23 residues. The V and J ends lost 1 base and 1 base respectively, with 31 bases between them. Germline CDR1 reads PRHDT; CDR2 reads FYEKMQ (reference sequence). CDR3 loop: CASSLVRGDRGPRRALNTGELFF. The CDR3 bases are TGTGCCAGCAGCTTAGTAAGAGGGGATAGGGGTCCCCGGCGCGCGTTGAACACCGGGGAGCTGTTTTTT.

CDR3 nucleotides: TGTGCCACCAACGACTGGCGGGAGAGATACGAGCAGTACTTC. This translates into CATNDWRERYEQYF. V gene TRBV6-2 or TRBV6-3 combines with J gene TRBJ2-7; 7 bases are shared with TRBD2. Losses at the gene ends were 10 bases for V and 4 bases for J; bases not matched to a gene: 13. Germline CDR1 and CDR2: MNHEY and SVGEGT. The CDR3 length is 14 residues.

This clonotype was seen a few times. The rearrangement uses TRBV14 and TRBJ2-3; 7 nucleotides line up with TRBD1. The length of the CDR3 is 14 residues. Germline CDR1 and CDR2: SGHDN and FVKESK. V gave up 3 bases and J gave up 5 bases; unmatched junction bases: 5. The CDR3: CASSQDRQLDTQYF. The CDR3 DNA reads TGTGCCAGCAGCCAGGACAGGCAGCTAGATACGCAGTATTTT.

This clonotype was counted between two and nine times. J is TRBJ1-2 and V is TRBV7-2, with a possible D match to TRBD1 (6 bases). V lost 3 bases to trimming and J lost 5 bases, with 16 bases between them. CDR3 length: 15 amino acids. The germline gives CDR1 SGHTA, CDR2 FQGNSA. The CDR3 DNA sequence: TGTGCCAGCAGCTTGGAAGGACAGCCCCTTTATGGCTACACCTTC. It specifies CASSLEGQPLYGYTF.

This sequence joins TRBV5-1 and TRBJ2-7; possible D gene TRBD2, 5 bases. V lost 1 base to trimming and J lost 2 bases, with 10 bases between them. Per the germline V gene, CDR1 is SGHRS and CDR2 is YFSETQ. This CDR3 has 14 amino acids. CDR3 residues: CASSLTRQPYEQYF. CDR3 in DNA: TGCGCCAGCAGCTTGACTAGACAACCCTACGAGCAGTACTTC.

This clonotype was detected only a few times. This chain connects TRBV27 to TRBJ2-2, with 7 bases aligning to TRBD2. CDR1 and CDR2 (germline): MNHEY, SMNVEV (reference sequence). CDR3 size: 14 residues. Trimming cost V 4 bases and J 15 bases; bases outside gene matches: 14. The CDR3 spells CASSWGGPITGMFF. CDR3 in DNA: TGTGCCAGCAGTTGGGGAGGGCCGATCACCGGGATGTTTTTT.

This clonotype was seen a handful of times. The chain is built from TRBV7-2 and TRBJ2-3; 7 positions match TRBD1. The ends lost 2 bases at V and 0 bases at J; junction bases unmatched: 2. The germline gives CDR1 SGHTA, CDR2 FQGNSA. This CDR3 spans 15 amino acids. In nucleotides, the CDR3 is TGTGCCAGCAGCTTAATGGGACAGAGCACAGATACGCAGTATTTT. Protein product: CASSLMGQSTDTQYF.

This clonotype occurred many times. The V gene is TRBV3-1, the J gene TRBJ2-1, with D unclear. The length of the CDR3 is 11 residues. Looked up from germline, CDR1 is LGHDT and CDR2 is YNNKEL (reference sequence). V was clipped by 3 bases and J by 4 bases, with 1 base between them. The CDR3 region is CASSHYNEQFF. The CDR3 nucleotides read TGTGCCAGCAGCCATTACAATGAGCAGTTCTTC.

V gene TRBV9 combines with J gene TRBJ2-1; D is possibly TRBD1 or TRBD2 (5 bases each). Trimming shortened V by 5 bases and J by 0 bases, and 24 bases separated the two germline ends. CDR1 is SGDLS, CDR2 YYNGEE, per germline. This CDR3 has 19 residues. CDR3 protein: CASRGWDPASPSSYNEQFF. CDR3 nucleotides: TGTGCCAGCAGGGGTTGGGACCCGGCCTCCCCCAGCTCCTACAATGAGCAGTTCTTC.

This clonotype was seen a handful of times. The CDR3 reads CASSQGTSGSHNEQFF. DNA of the CDR3: TGCGCCAGCAGCCAAGGGACTAGCGGGAGCCACAATGAGCAGTTCTTC. The genes are TRBV4-3 and TRBJ2-1; 13 bases line up with TRBD2. Germline trimming cut 1 base from V and 5 bases from J; bases unmatched to any gene: 2. Germline loops: CDR1 LGHNA, CDR2 YSLEER. The CDR3 totals 16 residues.

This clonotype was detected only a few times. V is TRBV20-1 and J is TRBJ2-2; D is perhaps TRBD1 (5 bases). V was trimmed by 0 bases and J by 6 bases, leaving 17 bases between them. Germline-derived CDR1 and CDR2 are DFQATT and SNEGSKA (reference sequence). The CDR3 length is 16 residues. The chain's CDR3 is CSARDGASPLAGELFF. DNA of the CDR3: TGCAGTGCTAGAGATGGGGCTAGTCCCCTCGCCGGGGAGCTGTTTTTT.

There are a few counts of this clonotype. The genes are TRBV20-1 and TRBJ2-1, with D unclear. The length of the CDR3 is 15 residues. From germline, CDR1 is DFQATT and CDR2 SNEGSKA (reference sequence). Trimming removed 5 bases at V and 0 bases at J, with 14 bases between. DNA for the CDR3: TGCAGTGCTTCCAGACTGGTAAGCTCCTACAATGAGCAGTTCTTC. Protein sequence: CSASRLVSSYNEQFF.

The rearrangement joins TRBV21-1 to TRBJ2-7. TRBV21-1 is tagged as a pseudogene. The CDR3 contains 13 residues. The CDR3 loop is CALPSGSPYEQYF. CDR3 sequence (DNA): TGTGCCTTACCAAGCGGGAGTCCCTACGAGCAGTACTTC.

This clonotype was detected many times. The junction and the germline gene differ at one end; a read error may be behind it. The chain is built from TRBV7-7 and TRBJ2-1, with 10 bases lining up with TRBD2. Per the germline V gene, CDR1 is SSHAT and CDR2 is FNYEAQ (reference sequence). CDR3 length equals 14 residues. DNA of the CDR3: TGTGCTAGCAGTAGCGGGGGGCACTACAATGAGCAGTTCTTC. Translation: CASSSGGHYNEQFF.

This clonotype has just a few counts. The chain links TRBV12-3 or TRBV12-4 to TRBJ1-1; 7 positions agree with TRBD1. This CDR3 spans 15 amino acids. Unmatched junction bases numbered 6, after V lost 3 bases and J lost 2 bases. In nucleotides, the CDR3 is TGTGCCAGCAGTTTTGATGGGACAGCCAACACTGAAGCTTTCTTT. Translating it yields CASSFDGTANTEAFF.

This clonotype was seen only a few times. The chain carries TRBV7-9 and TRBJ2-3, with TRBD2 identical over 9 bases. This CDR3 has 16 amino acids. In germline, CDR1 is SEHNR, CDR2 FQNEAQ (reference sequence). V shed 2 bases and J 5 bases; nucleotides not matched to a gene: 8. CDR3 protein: CASSLSGASGKDTQYF. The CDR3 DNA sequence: TGTGCCAGCAGCTTAAGTGGGGCTAGCGGGAAAGATACGCAGTATTTT.

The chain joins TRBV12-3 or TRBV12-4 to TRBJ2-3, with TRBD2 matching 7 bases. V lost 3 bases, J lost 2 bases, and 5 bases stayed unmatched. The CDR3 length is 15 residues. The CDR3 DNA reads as TGTGCCAGCAGTTTCGGCGGGGGAAACACAGATACGCAGTATTTT. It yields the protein CASSFGGGNTDTQYF.